This T cell receptor beta chain was documented in a study of blood T cell repertoires in COVID-19. Study summary: Samples came from the United States, Italy and Spain, spanning acute and convalescent COVID-19. T cells, B-cell-depleted T cells, or PBMCs supplied cDNA or gDNA.

Under the authors' procedure: Counts of nucleated cells, estimated from reference gene primer amplification, were obtained. The repertoire was sequenced with immunoSEQ multiplex PCR; TCRdb's copy has only in-frame clones and lacks some. V and J calls and clone size follow that table, whereas D and trimming were derived from the DNA. There are about 240,000 clones in the sample; about 90% occur only once, and 6.2% lies in the top ten. Trimming took 0 bases from V and 8 from J, leaving 10 bases between them. The V gene's germline CDR1 is MNHNY and CDR2 SVGAGI (reference sequence). This CDR3 is 13 amino acids long.

The sequencing input was peripheral blood. This TCR derives from a man aged 60 to 69 with acute or convalescent COVID-19. V and J are TRBV6-6 and TRBJ1-1, with D uncertain. The CDR3 here is CASSYSEGPEAFF. In nucleotides, the CDR3 is TGTGCCAGCAGTTACTCCGAGGGTCCCGAAGCTTTCTTT.